This T cell receptor beta chain was sequenced for a study of T cell repertoires in cytomegalovirus infection. Broader study findings: Totalled public TCR beta family frequency picked out people who carried CMV plus the relevant HLA. What dominated the ex vivo response were HLA-C-restricted CMV-specific TCR beta clonotypes.

TCRdb independently ran MiXCR on the reads; one entry per CDR3 protein. The sample holds tens of thousands of distinct CDR3 sequences; 3% to 4% are singletons and the top ten take under 25%. Trimming pared 2 bases from V and 4 bases from J, leaving 11 bases between. Germline values: CDR1 SGHTA, CDR2 FQGNSA. This CDR3 comprises 14 residues. In this sample, this clonotype turned up many times. Its antigen is currently unknown. The sample consisted of PBMCs. The rearrangement joins TRBV7-2 to TRBJ1-2; TRBD1 is a possible D gene (6 bases). The receptor was isolated from a human donor in good health (CMV status not recorded). Some clones in this sample may be carry-over from other donors' samples. Here the CDR3 DNA reads TGTGCCAGCAGCTTATTACCGGACAGCTATGGCTACACCTTC. This gives the protein CASSLLPDSYGYTF.